The T cell receptor (beta chain) described here comes from a study of CD8+ T cells in alopecia areata. Treatment denoted: oral pan-JAK inhibitor, 5-10 mg twice daily. Germline assignment: CDR1 SQVTM and CDR2 ANQGSEA. Trimming shortened V by 2 bases and J by 4 bases, and 11 bases separated the two germline ends. The CDR3 spans 14 residues. TCR sequencing used cDNA made by reverse transcription of extracted RNA. Sequencing was performed with immunoSEQ multiplex PCR; in TCRdb, only in-frame clones are kept and a portion is missing. The table has about 42,000 clones, about three fifths seen once. This receptor was taken from a human donor with alopecia areata. The sample was CD8+ T cells sorted from blood, taken at week 4, from a patient treated with tofacitinib. This sequence joins TRBV29-1 and TRBJ2-2; D is ambiguous. CDR3 residues: CSVERTVGTGELFF. In nucleotides, the CDR3 is TGCAGCGTTGAACGCACGGTGGGCACCGGGGAGCTGTTTTTT.